The sequence of this T cell receptor beta chain was determined in a study of technical replicates of blood from a handful of donors. This clone was recorded a few times. V trimming: 2 bases; J trimming: 8 bases; junction bases outside the gene matches: 8. The CDR3 length is 14 residues. Germline assignment: CDR1 SGHNT and CDR2 YYREEE (reference sequence). Sequencing was performed with immunoSEQ multiplex PCR; in TCRdb, only in-frame clones are kept and a portion is missing. The sample holds more than 70,000 clones, around 97% seen once. The receptor was isolated from a human donor in good health. The chain employs TRBV5-4 and TRBJ1-2; 8 bases map to TRBD1. The specimen sequenced was T cells isolated from PBMCs. This CDR3 reads CASSFPGGARGYTF. CDR3 DNA: TGTGCCAGCAGCTTTCCAGGGGGCGCGAGGGGCTACACCTTC.